This TCR beta chain comes out of a study of regulatory T cells in long-lasting Graves disease. Through Arm-PCR of CDR3 regions and iRepertoire HTBI primers, TCR beta libraries were built. In TCRdb, the multiplex PCR reads were re-called with MiXCR into one record per CDR3 protein. The profile shows around 450,000 distinct CDR3 sequences, 15% of them singletons. Germline V gives CDR1 SEHNR, CDR2 FQNEAQ (reference sequence). The junction had 6 bases not matched to a gene; V was cut back by 4 bases and J by 1 base. This CDR3 has 15 residues. Documented time point: newly diagnosed GD, antithyroid drugs for less than 3 months. The TCR library used RNA extracted from PBMCs. Many counts were recorded for this clonotype. The data also belong to a second study, concerning T cells in Graves' hyperthyroidism and ophthalmopathy.

The source is a woman in her twenties or thirties with Graves disease. J is TRBJ2-5 and V is TRBV7-9; 7 positions agree with TRBD2. The source material was peripheral blood mononuclear cells (PBMCs), sampled at new diagnosis, from a patient treated with antithyroid drugs. The chain's CDR3 is CASSSGTKFQETQYF. The CDR3, as DNA: TGTGCCAGCAGCTCCGGGACTAAGTTCCAAGAGACCCAGTACTTC.